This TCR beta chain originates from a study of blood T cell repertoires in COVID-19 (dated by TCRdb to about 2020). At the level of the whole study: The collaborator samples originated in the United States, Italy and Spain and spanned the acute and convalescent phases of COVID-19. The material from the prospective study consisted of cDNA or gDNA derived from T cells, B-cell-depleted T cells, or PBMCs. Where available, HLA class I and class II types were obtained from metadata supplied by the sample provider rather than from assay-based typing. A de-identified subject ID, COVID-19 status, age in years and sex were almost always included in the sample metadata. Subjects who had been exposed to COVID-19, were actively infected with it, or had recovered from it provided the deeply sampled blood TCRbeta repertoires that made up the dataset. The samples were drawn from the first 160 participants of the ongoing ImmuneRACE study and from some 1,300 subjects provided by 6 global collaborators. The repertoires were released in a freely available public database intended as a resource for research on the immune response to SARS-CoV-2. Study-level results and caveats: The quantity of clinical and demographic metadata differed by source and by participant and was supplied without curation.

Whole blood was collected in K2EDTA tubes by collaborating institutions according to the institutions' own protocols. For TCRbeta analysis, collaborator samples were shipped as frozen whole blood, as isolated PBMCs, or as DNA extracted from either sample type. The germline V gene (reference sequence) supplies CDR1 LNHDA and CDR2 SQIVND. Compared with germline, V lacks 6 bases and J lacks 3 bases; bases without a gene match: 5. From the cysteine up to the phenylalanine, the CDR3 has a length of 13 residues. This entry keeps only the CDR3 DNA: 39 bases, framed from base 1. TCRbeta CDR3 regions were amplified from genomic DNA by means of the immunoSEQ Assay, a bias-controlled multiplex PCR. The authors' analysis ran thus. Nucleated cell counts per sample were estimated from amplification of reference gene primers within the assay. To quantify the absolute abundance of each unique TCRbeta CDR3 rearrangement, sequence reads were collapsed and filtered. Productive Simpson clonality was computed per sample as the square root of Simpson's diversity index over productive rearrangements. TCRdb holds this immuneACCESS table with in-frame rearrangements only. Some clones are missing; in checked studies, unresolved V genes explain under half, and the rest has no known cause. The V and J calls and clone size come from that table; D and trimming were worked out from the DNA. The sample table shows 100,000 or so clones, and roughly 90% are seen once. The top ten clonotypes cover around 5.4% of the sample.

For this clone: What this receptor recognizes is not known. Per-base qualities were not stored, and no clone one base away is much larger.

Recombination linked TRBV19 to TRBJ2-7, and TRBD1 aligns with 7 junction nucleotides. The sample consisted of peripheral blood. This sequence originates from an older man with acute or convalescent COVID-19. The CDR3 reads CASSITGVYEQYF. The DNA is TGTGCCAGTAGCATTACAGGGGTCTACGAGCAGTACTTC.